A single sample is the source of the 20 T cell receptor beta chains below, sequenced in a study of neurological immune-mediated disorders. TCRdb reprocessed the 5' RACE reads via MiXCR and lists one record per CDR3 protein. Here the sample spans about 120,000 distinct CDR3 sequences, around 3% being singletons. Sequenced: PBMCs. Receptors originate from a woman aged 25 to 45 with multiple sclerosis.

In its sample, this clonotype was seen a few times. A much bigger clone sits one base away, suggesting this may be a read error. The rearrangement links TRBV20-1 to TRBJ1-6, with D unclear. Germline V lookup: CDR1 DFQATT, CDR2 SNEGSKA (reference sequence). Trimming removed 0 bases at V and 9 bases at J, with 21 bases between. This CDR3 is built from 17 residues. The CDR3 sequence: CSARDLRHSTGGSPLHF. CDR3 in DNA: TGCAGTGCTAGAGATCTGAGGCACAGCACCGGCGGTTCACCCCTCCACTTT.

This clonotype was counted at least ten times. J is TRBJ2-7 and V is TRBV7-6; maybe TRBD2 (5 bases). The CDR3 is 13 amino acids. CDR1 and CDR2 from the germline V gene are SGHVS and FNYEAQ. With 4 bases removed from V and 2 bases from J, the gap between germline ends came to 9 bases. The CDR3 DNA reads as TGTGCCAGCAGCTCGGAGGTACCCTACGAGCAGTACTTC. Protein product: CASSSEVPYEQYF.

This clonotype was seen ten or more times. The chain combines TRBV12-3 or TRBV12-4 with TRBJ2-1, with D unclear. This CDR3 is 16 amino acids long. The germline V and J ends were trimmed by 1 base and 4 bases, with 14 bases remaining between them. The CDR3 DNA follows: TGTGCCAGCAGTTTAGGACAAGGCCTTACTTACAATGAGCAGTTCTTC. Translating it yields CASSLGQGLTYNEQFF.

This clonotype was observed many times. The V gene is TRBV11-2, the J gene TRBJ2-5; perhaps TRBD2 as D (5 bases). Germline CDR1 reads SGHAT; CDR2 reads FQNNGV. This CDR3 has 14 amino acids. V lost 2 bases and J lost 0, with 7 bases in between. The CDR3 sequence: CASSLTGYQETQYF. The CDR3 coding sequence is TGTGCCAGCAGCTTAACGGGATACCAAGAGACCCAGTACTTC. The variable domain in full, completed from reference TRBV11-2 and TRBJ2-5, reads EAGVAQSPRYKIIEKRQSVAFWCNPISGHATLYWYQQILGQGPKLLIQFQNNGVVDDSQLPKDRFSAERLKGVDSTLKIQPAKLEDSAVYLCASSLTGYQETQYFGPGTRLLVL.

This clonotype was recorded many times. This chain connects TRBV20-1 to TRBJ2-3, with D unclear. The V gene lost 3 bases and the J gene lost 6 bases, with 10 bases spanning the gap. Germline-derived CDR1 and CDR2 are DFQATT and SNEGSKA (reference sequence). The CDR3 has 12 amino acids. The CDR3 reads CSASLGLDTQYF. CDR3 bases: TGCAGTGCTAGTTTGGGTTTGGATACGCAGTATTTT.

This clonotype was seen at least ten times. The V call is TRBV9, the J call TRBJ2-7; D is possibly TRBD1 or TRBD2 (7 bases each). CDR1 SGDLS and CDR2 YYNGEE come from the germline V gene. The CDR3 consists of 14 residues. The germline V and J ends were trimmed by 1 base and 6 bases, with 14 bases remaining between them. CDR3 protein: CASSVTGEGGEQYF. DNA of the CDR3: TGTGCCAGCAGCGTAACAGGGGAGGGAGGCGAGCAGTACTTC.

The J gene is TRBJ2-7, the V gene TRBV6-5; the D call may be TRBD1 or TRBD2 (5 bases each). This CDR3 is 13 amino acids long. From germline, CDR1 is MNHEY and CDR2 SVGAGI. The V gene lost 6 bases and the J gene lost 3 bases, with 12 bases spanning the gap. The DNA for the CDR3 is TGTGCCAGCAGAAGGGACGTGAACTACGAGCAGTACTTC. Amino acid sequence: CASRRDVNYEQYF.

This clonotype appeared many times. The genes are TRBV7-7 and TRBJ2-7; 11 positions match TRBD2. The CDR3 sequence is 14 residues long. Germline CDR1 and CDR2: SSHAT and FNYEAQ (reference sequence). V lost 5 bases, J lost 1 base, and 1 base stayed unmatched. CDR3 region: CASSPSGRSYEQYF. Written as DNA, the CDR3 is TGTGCCAGCAGCCCTAGCGGGAGGTCCTACGAGCAGTACTTC.

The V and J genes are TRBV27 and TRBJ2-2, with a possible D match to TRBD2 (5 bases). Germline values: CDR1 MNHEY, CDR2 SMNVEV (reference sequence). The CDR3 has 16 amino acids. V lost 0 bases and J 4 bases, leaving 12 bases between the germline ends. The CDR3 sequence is CASSLSRLAGTGELFF. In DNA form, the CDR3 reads TGTGCCAGCAGTTTATCGAGGCTAGCAGGCACCGGGGAGCTGTTTTTT.

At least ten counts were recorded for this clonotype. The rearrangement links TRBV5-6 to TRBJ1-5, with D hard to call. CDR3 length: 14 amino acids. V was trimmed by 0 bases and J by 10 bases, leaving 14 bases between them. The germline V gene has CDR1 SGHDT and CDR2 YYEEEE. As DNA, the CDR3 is TGTGCCAGCAGCTTGGGAAACGTGGGCAACCCCCAGCATTTT. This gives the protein CASSLGNVGNPQHF.

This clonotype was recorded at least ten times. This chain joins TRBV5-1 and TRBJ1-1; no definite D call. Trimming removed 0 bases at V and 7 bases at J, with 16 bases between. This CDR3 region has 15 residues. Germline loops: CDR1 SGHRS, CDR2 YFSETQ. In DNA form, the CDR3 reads TGCGCCAGCAGCTTGGCCTCATCCCGGAATTTTGAAGCTTTCTTT. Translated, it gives CASSLASSRNFEAFF.

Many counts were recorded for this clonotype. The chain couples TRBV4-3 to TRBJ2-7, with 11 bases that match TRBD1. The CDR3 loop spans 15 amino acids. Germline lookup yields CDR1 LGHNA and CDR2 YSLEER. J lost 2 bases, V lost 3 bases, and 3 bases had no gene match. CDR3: CASSQGQGGPYEQYF. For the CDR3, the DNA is TGCGCCAGCAGCCAGGGACAGGGGGGTCCCTACGAGCAGTACTTC.

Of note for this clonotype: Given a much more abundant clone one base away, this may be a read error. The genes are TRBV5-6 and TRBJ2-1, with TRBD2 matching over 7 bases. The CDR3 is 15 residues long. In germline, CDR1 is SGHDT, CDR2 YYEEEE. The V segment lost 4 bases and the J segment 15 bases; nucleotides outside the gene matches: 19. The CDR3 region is CASSPGDSGLMSPFF. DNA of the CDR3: TGTGCCAGCAGCCCGGGGGATAGCGGGCTCATGAGCCCGTTCTTC.

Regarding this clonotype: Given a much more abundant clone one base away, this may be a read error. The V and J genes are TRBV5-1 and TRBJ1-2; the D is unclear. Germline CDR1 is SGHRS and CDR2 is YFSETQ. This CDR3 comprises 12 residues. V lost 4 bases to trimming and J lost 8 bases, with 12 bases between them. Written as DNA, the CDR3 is TGCGCCAGCAGCACCAGTACGGGGGGCTACACCTTC. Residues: CASSTSTGGYTF.

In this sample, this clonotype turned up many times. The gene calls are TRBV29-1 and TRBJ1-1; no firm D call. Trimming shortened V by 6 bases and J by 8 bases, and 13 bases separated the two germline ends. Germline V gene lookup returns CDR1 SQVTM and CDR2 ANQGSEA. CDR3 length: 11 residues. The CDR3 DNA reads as TGCAGCGTCGCAGGAGCCCGAGAAGCTTTCTTT. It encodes CSVAGAREAFF. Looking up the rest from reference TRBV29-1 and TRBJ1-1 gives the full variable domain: SAVISQKPSRDICQRGTSLTIQCQVDSQVTMMFWYRQQPGQSLTLIATANQGSEATYESGFVIDKFPISRPNLTFSTLTVSNMSPEDSSIYLCSVAGAREAFFGQGTRLTVV.

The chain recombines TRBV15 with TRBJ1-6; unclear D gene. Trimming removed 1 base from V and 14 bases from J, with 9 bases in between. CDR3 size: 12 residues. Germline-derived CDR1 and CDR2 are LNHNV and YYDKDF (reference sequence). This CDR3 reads CATSRASEALHF. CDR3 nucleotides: TGTGCCACCAGCAGAGCTTCCGAGGCCCTCCACTTT.

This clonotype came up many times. CDR3: CASSPDSLYGYTF. CDR3 nucleotide sequence: TGCGCCAGCAGCCCCGACAGCCTCTATGGCTACACCTTC. V gene TRBV5-1 combines with J gene TRBJ1-2, with TRBD1 as a possible D gene (5 bases). Trimming left V 4 bases short and J 4 bases short, with 11 bases between. Germline CDR1 reads SGHRS; CDR2 reads YFSETQ. CDR3 length: 13 amino acids.

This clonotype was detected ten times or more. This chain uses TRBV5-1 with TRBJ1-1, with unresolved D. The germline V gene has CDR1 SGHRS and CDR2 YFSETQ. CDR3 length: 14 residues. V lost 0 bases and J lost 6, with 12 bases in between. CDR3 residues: CASSLEYGFAEAFF. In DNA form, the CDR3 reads TGCGCCAGCAGCTTGGAATATGGGTTTGCTGAAGCTTTCTTT.

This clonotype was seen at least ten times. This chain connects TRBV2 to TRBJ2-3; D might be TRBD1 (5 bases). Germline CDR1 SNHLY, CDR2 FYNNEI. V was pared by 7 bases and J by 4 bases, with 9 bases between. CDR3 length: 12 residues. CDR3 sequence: CASNAGPDTQYF. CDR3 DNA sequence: TGTGCCAGCAATGCAGGGCCAGATACGCAGTATTTT.

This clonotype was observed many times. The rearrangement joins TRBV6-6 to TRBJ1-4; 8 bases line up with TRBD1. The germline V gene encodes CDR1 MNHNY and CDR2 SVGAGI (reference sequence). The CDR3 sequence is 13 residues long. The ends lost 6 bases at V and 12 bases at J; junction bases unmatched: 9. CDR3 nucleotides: TGTGCCAGCAGCTCTGACAGGGGAGGTGAACTGTTTTTT. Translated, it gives CASSSDRGGELFF.